What follows is one T cell receptor beta chain and its context. What was amplified from RNA transcripts were TCR beta CDR3 regions. First-round RT-PCR with HTBI primers amplified the TCR CDR3 region. TCRdb passed the multiplex PCR reads through MiXCR, listing each CDR3 protein once. The sample carries some 600,000 distinct CDR3 sequences, more than 11% recorded once. Looked up from germline, CDR1 is SGHDN and CDR2 is FVKESK. The V gene end was trimmed by 4 bases and the J gene end by 0 bases; junction bases not matched to a gene: 12. The CDR3 contains 19 residues. The entry originates in a study of T cells in Graves' hyperthyroidism and ophthalmopathy. For the diagnoses, clinical symptoms, serum thyroxine and TRAb, thyroid ultrasound and orbital computed tomography were used. The PBMCs studied were ones that came from 10 ml fresh peripheral blood.

This chain uses TRBV14 with TRBJ2-1; 10 nucleotides match TRBD2. The sample consisted of blood. The receptor was derived from a woman in her thirties with Graves' hyperthyroidism that later progressed to Graves' ophthalmopathy. CDR3 protein: CASSLRVAGGHSSYNEQFF. The CDR3 DNA reads TGTGCCAGCAGCCTTCGGGTAGCGGGAGGCCACAGCTCCTACAATGAGCAGTTCTTC.